Shown below are 22 T cell receptor beta chains from a single sample sequenced in a study of OX40 agonist ivuxolimab in advanced cancers. Only in-frame clones appear in the TCRdb table, and some are missing; sequencing was by immunoSEQ multiplex PCR. The sample has around 100,000 clones; around 90% are singletons. Sequences were derived from CD4+ or CD8+ T cells sorted from blood, sampled in a trial of the OX40 agonist ivuxolimab. The source of these receptors is an adult with an advanced solid tumor such as melanoma, head and neck, liver or kidney cancer.

The chain couples TRBV5-4 to TRBJ1-2; no reliable D call. Germline V CDR1 and CDR2: SGHNT, YYREEE (reference sequence). V was trimmed by 3 bases and J by 8 bases, leaving 17 bases between them. This CDR3 comprises 14 residues. CDR3 sequence: CASSWWSTGMGYTF. The CDR3 coding sequence is TGTGCCAGCAGCTGGTGGTCAACTGGAATGGGCTACACCTTC.

This clone was detected only once. This chain connects TRBV28 to TRBJ2-4, with D perhaps TRBD1 (5 bases). The V gene lost 10 bases and the J gene lost 9 bases, with 25 bases spanning the gap. Germline V gene lookup returns CDR1 MDHEN and CDR2 SYDVKM. The CDR3 length is 15 residues. CDR3 DNA sequence: TGTGCCACCGCAAGCCCCGGTCAGGGCTTCAGCATTCAGTACTTC. Translated: CATASPGQGFSIQYF. Variable domain in full (rest from reference TRBV28 and TRBJ2-4): DVKVTQSSRYLVKRTGEKVFLECVQDMDHENMFWYRQDPGLGLRLIYFSYDVKMKEKGDIPEGYSVSREKKERFSLILESASTNQTSMYLCATASPGQGFSIQYFGAGTRLSVL.

The chain employs TRBV6-1 and TRBJ2-6; D might be TRBD1 (6 bases). The germline V gene has CDR1 MNHNS and CDR2 SASEGT. This CDR3 contains 15 residues. V was cut by 7 bases and J by 2 bases, with 12 bases left in between. CDR3 amino acids: CASKETGPGANVLTF. The CDR3 coding sequence is TGTGCCAGCAAGGAAACAGGGCCTGGGGCCAACGTCCTGACTTTC.

CDR3 sequence: CASSLAGTLNEQYF. CDR3 nucleotide sequence: TGTGCCAGCAGCTTAGCTGGGACACTGAACGAGCAGTACTTC. The rearrangement uses TRBV11-2 and TRBJ2-7; perhaps TRBD1 as D (6 bases). The CDR3 spans 14 residues. Per the germline V gene, CDR1 is SGHAT and CDR2 is FQNNGV. Trimming cost V 1 base and J 5 bases, with 12 bases left between them. The variable domain in full, completed from reference TRBV11-2 and TRBJ2-7, reads EAGVAQSPRYKIIEKRQSVAFWCNPISGHATLYWYQQILGQGPKLLIQFQNNGVVDDSQLPKDRFSAERLKGVDSTLKIQPAKLEDSAVYLCASSLAGTLNEQYFGPGTRLTVT.

The chain carries TRBV5-1 and TRBJ2-7, with D unresolved. The V gene lost 0 bases and the J gene lost 6 bases, with 19 bases spanning the gap. This CDR3 region has 16 residues. Germline values: CDR1 SGHRS, CDR2 YFSETQ. The CDR3, as DNA: TGCGCCAGCAGCTTGGTTTTGGGATCTGGATCGGGCGAGCAGTACTTC. Translated, it gives CASSLVLGSGSGEQYF.

The gene calls are TRBV2 and TRBJ1-1, with D perhaps TRBD1 (5 bases). Trimming shortened V by 1 base and J by 1 base, and 10 bases separated the two germline ends. This CDR3 comprises 15 residues. CDR1 and CDR2 from the germline V gene are SNHLY and FYNNEI. The CDR3 is CASSEVPGPNTEAFF. The CDR3 DNA reads as TGTGCCAGCAGTGAAGTGCCGGGACCGAACACTGAAGCTTTCTTT.

This clone appeared a single time. J is TRBJ2-5 and V is TRBV30; 12 bases align to TRBD2. J lost 10 bases, V lost 4 bases, and 1 base had no gene match. CDR1 and CDR2 from the germline V gene are GTSNPN and SVGIG (reference sequence). This CDR3 contains 11 residues. This CDR3 is CAWTSGGGQYF. CDR3 coding DNA: TGTGCCTGGACTAGCGGGGGGGGCCAGTACTTC.

The rearrangement joins TRBV6-5 to TRBJ1-1; the D is unclear. Germline values: CDR1 MNHEY, CDR2 SVGAGI. The length of the CDR3 is 14 residues. V was pared by 0 bases and J by 4 bases, with 9 bases between. This chain's CDR3 is CASSYSGGVTEAFF. DNA for the CDR3: TGTGCCAGCAGTTACTCGGGTGGGGTCACTGAAGCTTTCTTT.

This clone was observed a single time. The genes are TRBV9 and TRBJ1-6; D is unclear. V was clipped by 3 bases and J by 11 bases, with 12 bases between them. CDR1 and CDR2 (germline): SGDLS, YYNGEE. The CDR3 spans 13 residues. CDR3 protein: CASSGPAGAPLHF. The CDR3 nucleotides are TGTGCCAGCAGCGGCCCTGCCGGGGCACCCCTCCACTTT.

This chain links TRBV29-1 with TRBJ1-2; no clear D. Germline V gives CDR1 SQVTM, CDR2 ANQGSEA. The CDR3 has 12 amino acids. Between the trimmed V and J ends, which lost 7 bases and 4 bases, there was a span of 13 bases. CDR3 sequence (DNA): TGCAGCGCATCGACAACCAGCTATGGCTACACCTTC. Residues: CSASTTSYGYTF. The full variable domain, completed using reference TRBV29-1 and TRBJ1-2, is SAVISQKPSRDICQRGTSLTIQCQVDSQVTMMFWYRQQPGQSLTLIATANQGSEATYESGFVIDKFPISRPNLTFSTLTVSNMSPEDSSIYLCSASTTSYGYTFGSGTRLTVV.

A few counts support this clone. V gene TRBV7-3 combines with J gene TRBJ1-4; D unclear. This CDR3 region has 16 residues. Deletions cut 6 bases from V and 4 bases from J, with 18 bases between. Germline assignment: CDR1 SGHTA and CDR2 FQGTGA. The CDR3 DNA reads TGTGCCAGCAGGCTTGCCCCCGCCAAAGGTAATGAAAAACTGTTTTTT. Protein: CASRLAPAKGNEKLFF.

J is TRBJ2-1 and V is TRBV9, with TRBD2 matching 10 bases. The germline gives CDR1 SGDLS, CDR2 YYNGEE. Trimming took 4 bases from V and 7 from J; bases not matched to a gene: 8. The CDR3 runs 15 residues. Here the CDR3 reads CASSTIAGGLNEQFF. The CDR3 DNA sequence: TGTGCCAGCAGCACGATAGCGGGAGGTTTAAATGAGCAGTTCTTC.

The chain recombines TRBV9 with TRBJ1-2; a possible D gene is TRBD1 (6 bases). The V end was cut by 3 bases, the J end by 4 bases, with 13 bases between. The CDR3 is 14 residues long. CDR1 and CDR2 (germline): SGDLS, YYNGEE. The CDR3: CASSGPQGFYGYTF. The CDR3 DNA sequence: TGTGCCAGCAGCGGACCACAGGGTTTCTATGGCTACACCTTC.

The chain combines TRBV7-2 with TRBJ2-1; tentatively, D is TRBD1 (5 bases). V lost 5 bases, J lost 5 bases, and 13 bases lay in between. The germline V gene has CDR1 SGHTA and CDR2 FQGNSA. This CDR3 region has 14 residues. This chain's CDR3 is CASSKPGLDNEQFF. In DNA form, the CDR3 reads TGTGCCAGCAGCAAACCAGGGCTCGACAATGAGCAGTTCTTC.

V usage is TRBV9 and J usage is TRBJ1-2; TRBD1 aligns across 9 bases. V dropped 4 bases and J dropped 4; count of bases not matched to a gene: 20. The CDR3 sequence is 19 residues long. CDR1 is SGDLS and CDR2 is YYNGEE in the germline V gene. The CDR3: CASSPRTPLSGQGPYGYTF. Here the CDR3 DNA reads TGTGCCAGCAGCCCCCGAACCCCCCTTTCGGGACAGGGCCCCTATGGCTACACCTTC.

The rearrangement joins TRBV7-9 to TRBJ1-2; tentatively, D is TRBD1 (6 bases). V was shortened by 4 bases and J by 7 bases, with 19 bases between the two germline ends. Germline values: CDR1 SEHNR, CDR2 FQNEAQ (reference sequence). The CDR3 has 15 amino acids. For the CDR3, the DNA is TGTGCCAGCAGCTATACCGGGACACAGATGGGTGGCTACACCTTC. Translated: CASSYTGTQMGGYTF.

This clone was picked up one time. V is TRBV19 and J is TRBJ2-3; tentatively, D is TRBD1 (6 bases). Germline CDR1 reads LNHDA; CDR2 reads SQIVND (reference sequence). V was shortened by 8 bases and J by 7 bases, with 16 bases between the two germline ends. This CDR3 is 13 amino acids long. Here the CDR3 reads CASGTRTDNTQYF. CDR3 nucleotide sequence: TGTGCCAGTGGAACCCGGACAGACAATACGCAGTATTTT.

This rearrangement joins TRBV2 to TRBJ1-2; unclear D gene. The CDR3 loop spans 10 amino acids. Trimming took off 3 bases at V and 8 bases at J, with 4 bases between the two ends. CDR1 and CDR2 from the germline V gene are SNHLY and FYNNEI. CDR3 in amino acids: CASSDWGYTF. Written as DNA, the CDR3 is TGTGCCAGCAGTGATTGGGGCTACACCTTC.

The chain carries TRBV15 and TRBJ2-5; 11 bases agree with TRBD2. This CDR3 has 16 amino acids. From germline, CDR1 is LNHNV and CDR2 YYDKDF (reference sequence). V dropped 2 bases and J dropped 4; count of bases not matched to a gene: 6. CDR3 coding DNA: TGTGCCACCAGCAGACCGGGACTAGCGGTGGGAGAGACCCAGTACTTC. This codes for CATSRPGLAVGETQYF. The variable domain in full, completed from reference TRBV15 and TRBJ2-5, reads DAMVIQNPRYQVTQFGKPVTLSCSQTLNHNVMYWYQQKSSQAPKLLFHYYDKDFNNEADTPDNFQSRRPNTSFCFLDIRSPGLGDTAMYLCATSRPGLAVGETQYFGPGTRLLVL.

The rearrangement links TRBV9 to TRBJ1-2; TRBD1 might be the D (5 bases). V gave up 6 bases and J gave up 0 bases, with 21 bases separating them. Germline-derived CDR1 and CDR2 are SGDLS and YYNGEE. The CDR3 is made up of 17 amino acids. The CDR3 bases are TGTGCCAGCACCAAAGAGGAGGGGCTCCTTTCTAACTATGGCTACACCTTC. Protein product: CASTKEEGLLSNYGYTF.

The rearrangement joins TRBV5-1 to TRBJ2-7; weak D call: TRBD1 (6 bases). Germline V gene lookup returns CDR1 SGHRS and CDR2 YFSETQ. Deletions cut 5 bases from V and 3 bases from J, with 12 bases between. The CDR3 length is 13 residues. The CDR3 loop is CASSSEGGYEQYF. In DNA form, the CDR3 reads TGCGCCAGCAGTTCGGAAGGGGGCTACGAGCAGTACTTC.

This clone was seen more than once but under ten times. The CDR3 nucleotides are TGTGCCCCACAGGGGGTTAGCGGGGAGGCGCAAGATACGCAGTATTTT. The encoded protein is CAPQGVSGEAQDTQYF. V usage is TRBV2 and J usage is TRBJ2-3; D may be TRBD1 or TRBD2 (8 bases each). The germline V gene has CDR1 SNHLY and CDR2 FYNNEI. The CDR3 has 16 residues. V was pared by 11 bases and J by 5 bases, with 26 bases between.